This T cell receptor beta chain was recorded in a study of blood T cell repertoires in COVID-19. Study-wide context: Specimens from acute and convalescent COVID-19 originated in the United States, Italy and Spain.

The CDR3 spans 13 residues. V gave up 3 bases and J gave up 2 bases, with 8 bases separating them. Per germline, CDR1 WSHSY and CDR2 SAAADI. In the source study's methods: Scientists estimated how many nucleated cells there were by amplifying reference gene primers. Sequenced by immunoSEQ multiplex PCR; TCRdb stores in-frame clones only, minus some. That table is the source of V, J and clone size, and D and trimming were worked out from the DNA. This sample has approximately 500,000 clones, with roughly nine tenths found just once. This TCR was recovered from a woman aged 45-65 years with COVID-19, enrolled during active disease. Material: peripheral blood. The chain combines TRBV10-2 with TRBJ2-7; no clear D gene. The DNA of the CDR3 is TGCGCCAGCAGTGAAACAGATCCCTACGAGCAGTACTTC. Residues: CASSETDPYEQYF.